This T cell receptor (beta chain) was profiled in a study of blood T cell repertoires in COVID-19. As handled by the study authors: Researchers report that nucleated cell counts were estimated from reference gene primer amplification. The table came from immunoSEQ multiplex PCR; TCRdb's copy has only in-frame clones and leaves some out. D and trimming were read from the DNA, whereas the V and J calls and clone size are those reported in that table. The sample records roughly 78,000 clones, more than 70% being singletons. This clone was found once. This TCR was recovered from a man aged 50-59 years with COVID-19, enrolled during active disease. Material for sequencing was peripheral blood.

CDR3 DNA sequence: TGCAGCGCCGCCGGACTAGCGGGAGGGAGGGCCGGGGAGCTGTTTTTT. This codes for CSAAGLAGGRAGELFF. The V and J genes are TRBV29-1 and TRBJ2-2; TRBD2 agrees at 15 bases. The CDR3 loop spans 16 amino acids. The ends lost 7 bases at V and 6 bases at J; junction bases unmatched: 9. Germline V CDR1 and CDR2: SQVTM, ANQGSEA.